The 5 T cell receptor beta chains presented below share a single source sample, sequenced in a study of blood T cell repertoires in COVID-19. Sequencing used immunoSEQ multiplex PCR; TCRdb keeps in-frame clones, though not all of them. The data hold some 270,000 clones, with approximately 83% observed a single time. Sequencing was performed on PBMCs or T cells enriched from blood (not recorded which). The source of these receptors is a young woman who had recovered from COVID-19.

Written as DNA, the CDR3 is TGTGCCAGCAGTAAAAACAGGGAGAACACCGGGGAGCTGTTTTTT. Translated, it gives CASSKNRENTGELFF. V is TRBV6-5 and J is TRBJ2-2, with D perhaps TRBD1 (6 bases). V was cut by 5 bases and J by 1 base, with 11 bases left in between. The CDR3 is 15 residues long. Germline CDR1 reads MNHEY; CDR2 reads SVGAGI.

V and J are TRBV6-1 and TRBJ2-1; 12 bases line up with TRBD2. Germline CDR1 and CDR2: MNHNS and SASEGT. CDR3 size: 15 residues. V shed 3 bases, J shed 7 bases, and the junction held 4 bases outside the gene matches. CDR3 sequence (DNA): TGTGCCAGCAGTGAGCTAGCGGGAGGGCGGAATGAGCAGTTCTTC. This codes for CASSELAGGRNEQFF.

CDR3 coding DNA: TGTGCCAGTAGTAGAGGCAGCTCCTACGAGCAGTACTTC. This translates into CASSRGSSYEQYF. V is TRBV19 and J is TRBJ2-7; D remains ambiguous. This CDR3 has 13 amino acids. V dropped 4 bases and J dropped 0 bases, with 7 bases sitting between them. Germline CDR1 LNHDA, CDR2 SQIVND (reference sequence).

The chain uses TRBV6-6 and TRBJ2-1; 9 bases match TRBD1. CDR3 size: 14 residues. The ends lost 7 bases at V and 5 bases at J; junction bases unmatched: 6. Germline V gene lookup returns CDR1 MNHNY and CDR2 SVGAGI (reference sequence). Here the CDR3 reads CASTNGDRDNEQFF. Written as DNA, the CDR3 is TGTGCCAGCACTAATGGGGACAGGGACAATGAGCAGTTCTTC.

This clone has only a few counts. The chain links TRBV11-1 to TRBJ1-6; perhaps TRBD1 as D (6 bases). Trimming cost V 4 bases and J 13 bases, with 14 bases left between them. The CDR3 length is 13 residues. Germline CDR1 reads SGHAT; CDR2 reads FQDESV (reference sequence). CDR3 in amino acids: CASSSQTGPPLHF. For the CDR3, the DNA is TGTGCCAGCAGCTCACAAACAGGGCCCCCCCTCCACTTT.